This record looks at one T cell receptor (beta chain) sequence and its context. The CDR3 length is 14 residues. CDR1 and CDR2 (germline): SGHRS, YFSETQ. V was clipped by 4 bases and J by 10 bases, with 17 bases between them. This sample was included in a study of T-cell reconstitution after alpha-beta-depleted transplantation in children. TCRbeta library preparation incorporated unique molecular identifiers. TCRdb redid the calling of the PCR reads with MiXCR, one entry per CDR3 protein. This table has some 400,000 distinct CDR3 sequences, about a fifth appearing once. This specimen consisted of PBMCs from the stem cell graft donor, obtained from the stem cell graft. V gene TRBV5-1 combines with J gene TRBJ1-4; D remains ambiguous. The sequence was obtained from a human donor who donated a stem cell graft to a child with acute myeloid leukemia. The CDR3 reads CASSPKTDEGKLFF. CDR3 DNA: TGCGCCAGCAGCCCCAAAACCGATGAGGGAAAACTGTTTTTT.